This T cell receptor (beta chain) was documented in a study of blood T cell repertoires in COVID-19. Original methodology: Estimation of nucleated cell counts was performed using reference gene primer amplification. Sequenced by immunoSEQ multiplex PCR; TCRdb stores in-frame clones only, minus some. The V and J calls and the clone size are those of that table, but D and trimming were determined from the DNA. This table holds over 250,000 clones, around nine tenths found once. Individuals aged roughly 18 to 90 years were recruited from 20 to 25 US areas. Participant-reported clinical history was the basis for cohort assignment. The CDR3 sequence is 14 residues long. Trimming took 7 bases from V and 8 from J; bases not matched to a gene: 10. Germline CDR1 and CDR2: MDHEN and SYDVKM.

V usage is TRBV28 and J usage is TRBJ2-1, with TRBD2 identical over 8 bases. Sequencing was performed on PBMCs or T cells enriched from blood (not recorded which). The sequence was collected from a man aged 35-49 years who had recovered from COVID-19. CDR3 region: CASTERTSLYEQFF. CDR3 bases: TGTGCCAGCACCGAAAGGACTAGCCTCTATGAGCAGTTCTTC.